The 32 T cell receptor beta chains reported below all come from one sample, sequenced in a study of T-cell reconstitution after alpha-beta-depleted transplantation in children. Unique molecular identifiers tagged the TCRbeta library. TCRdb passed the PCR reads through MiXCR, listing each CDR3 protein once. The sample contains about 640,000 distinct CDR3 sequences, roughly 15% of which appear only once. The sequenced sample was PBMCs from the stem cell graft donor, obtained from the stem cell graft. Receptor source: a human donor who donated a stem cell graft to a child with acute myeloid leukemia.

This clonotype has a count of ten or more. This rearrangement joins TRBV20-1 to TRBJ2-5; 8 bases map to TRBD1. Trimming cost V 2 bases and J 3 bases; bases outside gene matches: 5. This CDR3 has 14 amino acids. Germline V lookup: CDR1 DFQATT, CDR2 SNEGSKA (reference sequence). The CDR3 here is CSARWRQGKETQYF. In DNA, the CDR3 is TGCAGTGCTAGATGGAGACAGGGGAAAGAGACCCAGTACTTC.

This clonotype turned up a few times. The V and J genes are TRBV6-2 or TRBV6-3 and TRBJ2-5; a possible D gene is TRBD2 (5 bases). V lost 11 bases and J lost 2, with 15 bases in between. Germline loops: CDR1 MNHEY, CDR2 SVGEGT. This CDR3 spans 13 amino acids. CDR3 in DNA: TGTGCCGCCGGGAAGAAGGAACAAGAGACCCAGTACTTC. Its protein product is CAAGKKEQETQYF.

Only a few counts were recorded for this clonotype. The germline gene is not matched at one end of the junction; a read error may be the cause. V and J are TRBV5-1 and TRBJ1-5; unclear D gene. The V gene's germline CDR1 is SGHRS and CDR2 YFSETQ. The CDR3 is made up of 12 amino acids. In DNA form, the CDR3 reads TGCGCCAGCAGGTTGGCCCCAATACCGCGGCATTTT. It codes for CASRLAPIPRHF.

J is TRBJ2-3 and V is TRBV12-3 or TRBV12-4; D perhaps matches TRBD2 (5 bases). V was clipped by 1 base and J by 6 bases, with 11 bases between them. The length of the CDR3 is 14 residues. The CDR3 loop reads CASSLVSGGDTQYF. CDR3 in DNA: TGTGCCAGCAGTTTAGTGTCCGGCGGGGATACGCAGTATTTT.

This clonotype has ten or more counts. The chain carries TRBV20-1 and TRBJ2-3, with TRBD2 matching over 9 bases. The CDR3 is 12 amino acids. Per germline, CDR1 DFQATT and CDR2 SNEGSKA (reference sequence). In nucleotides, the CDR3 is TGCAGAGCGGGGGGCGACACAGATACGCAGTATTTT. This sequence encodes CRAGGDTDTQYF.

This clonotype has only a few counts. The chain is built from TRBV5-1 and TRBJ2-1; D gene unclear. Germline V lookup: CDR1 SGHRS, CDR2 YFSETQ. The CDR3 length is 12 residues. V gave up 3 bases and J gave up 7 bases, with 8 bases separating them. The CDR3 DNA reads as TGCGCCAGCAGCTCAACAGAAAATGAGCAGTTCTTC. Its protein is CASSSTENEQFF.

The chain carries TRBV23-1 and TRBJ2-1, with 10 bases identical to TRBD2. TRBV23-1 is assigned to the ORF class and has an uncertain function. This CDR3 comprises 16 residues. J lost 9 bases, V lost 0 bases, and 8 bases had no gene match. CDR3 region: CASSQSGAGGPLEQFF. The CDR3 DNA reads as TGCGCCAGCAGTCAATCCGGAGCGGGGGGGCCTCTTGAGCAGTTCTTC.

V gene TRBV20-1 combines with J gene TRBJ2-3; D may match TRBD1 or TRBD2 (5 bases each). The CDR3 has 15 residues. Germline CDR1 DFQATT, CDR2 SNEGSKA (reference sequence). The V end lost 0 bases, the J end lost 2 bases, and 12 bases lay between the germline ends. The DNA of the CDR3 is TGCAGTGCTAGAGATCGGCAGGGACCCACAGATACGCAGTATTTT. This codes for CSARDRQGPTDTQYF.

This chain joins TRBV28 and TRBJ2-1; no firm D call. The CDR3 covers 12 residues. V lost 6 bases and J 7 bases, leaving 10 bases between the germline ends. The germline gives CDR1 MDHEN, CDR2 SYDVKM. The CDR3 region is CASRTLPNEQFF. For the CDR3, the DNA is TGTGCCAGCAGGACCCTTCCAAATGAGCAGTTCTTC.

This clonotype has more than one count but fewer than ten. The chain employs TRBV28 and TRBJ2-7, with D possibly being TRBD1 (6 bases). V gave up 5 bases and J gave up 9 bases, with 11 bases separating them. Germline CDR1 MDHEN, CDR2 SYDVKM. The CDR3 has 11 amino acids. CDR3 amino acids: CASSQGYLQYV. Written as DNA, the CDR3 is TGTGCCAGCAGTCAGGGGTATCTGCAGTACGTC.

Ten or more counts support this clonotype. DNA for the CDR3: TGTGCCAGCAGTGGAAGGGAAGAGACCCAGTACTTC. This encodes CASSGREETQYF. The genes are TRBV27 and TRBJ2-5; D is undetermined. The CDR3 covers 12 residues. Germline-derived CDR1 and CDR2 are MNHEY and SMNVEV (reference sequence). The ends were cut back, 5 bases at V and 3 bases at J, with 7 bases in the middle.

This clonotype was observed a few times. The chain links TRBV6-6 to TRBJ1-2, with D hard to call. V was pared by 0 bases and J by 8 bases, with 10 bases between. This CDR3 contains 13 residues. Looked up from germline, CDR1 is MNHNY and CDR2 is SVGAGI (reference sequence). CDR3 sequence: CASSYSSGNGYTF. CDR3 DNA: TGTGCCAGCAGTTACTCGTCCGGGAACGGCTACACCTTC.

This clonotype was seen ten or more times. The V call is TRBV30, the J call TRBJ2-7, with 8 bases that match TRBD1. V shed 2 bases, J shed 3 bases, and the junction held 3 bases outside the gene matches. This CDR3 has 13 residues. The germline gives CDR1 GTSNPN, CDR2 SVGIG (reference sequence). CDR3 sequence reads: CAWSLGTGYEQYF. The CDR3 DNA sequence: TGTGCCTGGAGTTTGGGGACAGGCTACGAGCAGTACTTC.

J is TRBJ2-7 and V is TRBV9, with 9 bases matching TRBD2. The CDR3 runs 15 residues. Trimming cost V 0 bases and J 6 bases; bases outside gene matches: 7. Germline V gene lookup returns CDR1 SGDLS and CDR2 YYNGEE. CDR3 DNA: TGTGCCAGCAGCGTAGACGGTAGCGGGGGTCGCGAGCAGTACTTC. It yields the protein CASSVDGSGGREQYF.

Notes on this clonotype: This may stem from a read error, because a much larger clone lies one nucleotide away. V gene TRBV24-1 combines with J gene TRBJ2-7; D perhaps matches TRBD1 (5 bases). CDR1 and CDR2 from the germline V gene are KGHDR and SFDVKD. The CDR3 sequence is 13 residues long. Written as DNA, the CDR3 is TGTACCACCAGTGATACAGGAGCCTACGAGCAGTACTTC. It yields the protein CTTSDTGAYEQYF.

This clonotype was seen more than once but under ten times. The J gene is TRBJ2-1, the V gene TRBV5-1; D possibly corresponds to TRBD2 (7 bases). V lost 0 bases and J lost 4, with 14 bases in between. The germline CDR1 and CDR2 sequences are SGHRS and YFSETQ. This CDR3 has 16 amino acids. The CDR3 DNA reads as TGCGCCAGCAGCTTGGGGGCGGGGGCCCTATACAATGAGCAGTTCTTC. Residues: CASSLGAGALYNEQFF.

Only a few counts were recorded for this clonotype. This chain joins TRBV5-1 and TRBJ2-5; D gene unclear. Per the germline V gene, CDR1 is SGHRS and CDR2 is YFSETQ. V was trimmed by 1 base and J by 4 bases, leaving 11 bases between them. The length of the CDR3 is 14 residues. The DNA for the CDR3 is TGCGCCAGCAGCTTGCGGATCTCCGCAGAGACCCAGTACTTC. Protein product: CASSLRISAETQYF.

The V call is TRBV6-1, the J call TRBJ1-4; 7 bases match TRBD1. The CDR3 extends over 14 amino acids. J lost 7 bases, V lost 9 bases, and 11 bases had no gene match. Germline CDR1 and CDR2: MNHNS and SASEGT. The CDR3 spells CASQLDRAREKLFF. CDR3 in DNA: TGTGCCAGTCAACTTGACAGGGCTCGTGAAAAACTGTTTTTT.

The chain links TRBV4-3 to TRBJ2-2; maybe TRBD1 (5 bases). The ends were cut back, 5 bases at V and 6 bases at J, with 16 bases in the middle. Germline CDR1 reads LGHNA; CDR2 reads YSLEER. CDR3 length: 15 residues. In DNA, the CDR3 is TGCGCCAGCAGCTCACAGGTCCAGGCTCCCGGGGAGCTGTTTTTT. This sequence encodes CASSSQVQAPGELFF.

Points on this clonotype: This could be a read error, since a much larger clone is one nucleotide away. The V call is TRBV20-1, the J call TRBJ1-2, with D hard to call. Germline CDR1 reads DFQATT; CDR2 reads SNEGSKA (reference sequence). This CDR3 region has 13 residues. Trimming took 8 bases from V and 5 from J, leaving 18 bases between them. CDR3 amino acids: CSSSRSTLYGYTF. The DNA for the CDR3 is TGCAGTTCGAGCAGGAGTACCCTTTATGGCTACACCTTC.

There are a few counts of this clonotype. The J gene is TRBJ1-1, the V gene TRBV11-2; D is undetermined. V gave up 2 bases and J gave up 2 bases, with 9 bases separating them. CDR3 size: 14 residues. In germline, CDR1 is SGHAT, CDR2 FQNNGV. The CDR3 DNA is TGTGCCAGCAGCTTATATCAGGCTAACACTGAAGCTTTCTTT. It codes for CASSLYQANTEAFF.

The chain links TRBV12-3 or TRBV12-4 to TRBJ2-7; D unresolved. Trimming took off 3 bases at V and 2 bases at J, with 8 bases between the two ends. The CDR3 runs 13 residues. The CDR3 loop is CASSFDPTYEQYF. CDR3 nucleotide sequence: TGTGCCAGCAGTTTTGACCCCACCTACGAGCAGTACTTC.

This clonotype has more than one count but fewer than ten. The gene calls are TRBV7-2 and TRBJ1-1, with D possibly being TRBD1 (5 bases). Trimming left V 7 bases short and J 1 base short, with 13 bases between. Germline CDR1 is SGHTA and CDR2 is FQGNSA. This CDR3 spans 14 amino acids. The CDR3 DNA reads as TGTGCCAGCAACTCACAGGCGAGGAACACTGAAGCTTTCTTT. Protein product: CASNSQARNTEAFF.

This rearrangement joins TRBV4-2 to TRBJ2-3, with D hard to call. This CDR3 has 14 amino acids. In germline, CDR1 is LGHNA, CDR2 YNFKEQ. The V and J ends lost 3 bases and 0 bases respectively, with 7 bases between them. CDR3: CASSQSTSTDTQYF. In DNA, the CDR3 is TGTGCCAGCAGCCAGTCGACTAGCACAGATACGCAGTATTTT.

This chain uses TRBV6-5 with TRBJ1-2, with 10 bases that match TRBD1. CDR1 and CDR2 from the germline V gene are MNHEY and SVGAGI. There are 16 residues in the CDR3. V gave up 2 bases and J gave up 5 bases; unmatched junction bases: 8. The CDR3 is CASSYPGTGDLYGYTF. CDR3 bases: TGTGCCAGCAGTTACCCAGGGACAGGGGACCTGTATGGCTACACCTTC.

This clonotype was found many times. The CDR3 protein is CSARPAGITDTQYF. CDR3 DNA: TGCAGTGCTAGACCAGCGGGGATCACAGATACGCAGTATTTT. The V and J genes are TRBV20-1 and TRBJ2-3, with TRBD2 matching 7 bases. This CDR3 comprises 14 residues. With V trimmed by 2 bases and J by 2 bases, 4 bases remained unmatched. Germline V CDR1 and CDR2: DFQATT, SNEGSKA (reference sequence).

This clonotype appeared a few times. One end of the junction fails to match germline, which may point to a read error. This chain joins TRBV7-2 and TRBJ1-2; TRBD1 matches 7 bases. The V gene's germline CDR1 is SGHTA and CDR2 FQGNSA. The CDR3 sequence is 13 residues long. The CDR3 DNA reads TGTGCCAGCAACTTACGGCAGGGGGACGGCTACACCTTC. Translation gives CASNLRQGDGYTF.

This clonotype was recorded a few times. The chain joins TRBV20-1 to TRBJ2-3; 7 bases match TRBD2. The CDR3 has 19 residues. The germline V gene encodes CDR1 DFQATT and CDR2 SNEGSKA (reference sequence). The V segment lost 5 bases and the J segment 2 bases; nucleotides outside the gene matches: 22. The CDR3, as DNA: TGCAGTGCTCTGCACCGGACTAGTACCGGTCCTTCTAACACAGATACGCAGTATTTT. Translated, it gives CSALHRTSTGPSNTDTQYF.

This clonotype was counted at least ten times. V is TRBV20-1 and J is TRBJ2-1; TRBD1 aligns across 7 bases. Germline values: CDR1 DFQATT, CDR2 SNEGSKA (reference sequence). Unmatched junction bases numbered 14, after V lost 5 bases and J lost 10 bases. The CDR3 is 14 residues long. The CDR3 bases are TGCAGTGCTTTTCGGACAGGTCTGACTATAGAGCAGTTCTTC. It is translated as CSAFRTGLTIEQFF.

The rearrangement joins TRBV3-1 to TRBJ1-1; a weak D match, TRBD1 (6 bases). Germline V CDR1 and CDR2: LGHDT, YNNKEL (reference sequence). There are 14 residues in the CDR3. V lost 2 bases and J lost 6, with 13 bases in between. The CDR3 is CASSQWGRGAEAFF. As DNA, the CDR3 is TGTGCCAGCAGCCAATGGGGCAGGGGAGCTGAAGCTTTCTTT. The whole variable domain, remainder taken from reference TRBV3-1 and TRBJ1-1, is DTAVSQTPKYLVTQMGNDKSIKCEQNLGHDTMYWYKQDSKKFLKIMFSYNNKELIINETVPNRFSPKSPDKAHLNLHINSLELGDSAVYFCASSQWGRGAEAFFGQGTRLTVV.

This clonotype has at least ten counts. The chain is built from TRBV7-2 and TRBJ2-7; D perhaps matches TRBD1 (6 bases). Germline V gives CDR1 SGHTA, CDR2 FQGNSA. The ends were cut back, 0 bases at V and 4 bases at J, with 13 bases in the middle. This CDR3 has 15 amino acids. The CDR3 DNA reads TGTGCCAGCAGCTTAGCAACAGGGCAAACGTACGAGCAGTACTTC. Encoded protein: CASSLATGQTYEQYF.

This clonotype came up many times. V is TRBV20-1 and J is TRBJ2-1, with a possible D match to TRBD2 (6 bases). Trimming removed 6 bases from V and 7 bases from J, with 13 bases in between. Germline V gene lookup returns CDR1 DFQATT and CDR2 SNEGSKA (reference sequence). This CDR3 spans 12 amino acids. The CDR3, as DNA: TGCAGTGCCCCAAGAGGGAGGAATGAGCAGTTCTTC. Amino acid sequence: CSAPRGRNEQFF.